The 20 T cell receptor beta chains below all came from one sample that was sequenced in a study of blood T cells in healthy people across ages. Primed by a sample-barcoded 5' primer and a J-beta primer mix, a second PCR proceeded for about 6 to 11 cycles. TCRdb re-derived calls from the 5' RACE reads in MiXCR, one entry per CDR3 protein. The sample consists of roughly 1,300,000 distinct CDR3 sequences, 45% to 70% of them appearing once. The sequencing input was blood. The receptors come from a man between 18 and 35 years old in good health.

CDR3 bases: TGTGCCAGCAGCCCACAAGGTCTTGCCTCCACAGATACGCAGTATTTT. Protein: CASSPQGLASTDTQYF. The V gene is TRBV7-6, the J gene TRBJ2-3, with D unclear. Between the trimmed V and J ends, which lost 5 bases and 2 bases, there was a span of 17 bases. Germline V gene lookup returns CDR1 SGHVS and CDR2 FNYEAQ. The length of the CDR3 is 16 residues.

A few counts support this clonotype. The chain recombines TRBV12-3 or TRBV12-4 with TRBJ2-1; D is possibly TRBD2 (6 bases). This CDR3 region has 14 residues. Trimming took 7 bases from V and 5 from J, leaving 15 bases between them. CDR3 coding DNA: TGTGCCAGCACGCCTATGGGGAGGAACAATGAGCAGTTCTTC. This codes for CASTPMGRNNEQFF.

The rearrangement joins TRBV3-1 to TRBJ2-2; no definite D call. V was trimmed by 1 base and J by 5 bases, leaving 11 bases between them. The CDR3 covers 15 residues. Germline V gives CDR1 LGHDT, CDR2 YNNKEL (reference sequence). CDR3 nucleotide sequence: TGTGCCAGCAGCCAAGTCCCCCTAATGACCGGGGAGCTGTTTTTT. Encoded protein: CASSQVPLMTGELFF.

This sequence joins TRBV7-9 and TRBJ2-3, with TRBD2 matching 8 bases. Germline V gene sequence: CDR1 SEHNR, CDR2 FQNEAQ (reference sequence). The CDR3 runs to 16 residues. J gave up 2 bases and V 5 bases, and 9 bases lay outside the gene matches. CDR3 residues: CASSQIRTSPTDTQYF. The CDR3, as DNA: TGTGCCAGCAGCCAGATAAGGACTAGCCCCACAGATACGCAGTATTTT. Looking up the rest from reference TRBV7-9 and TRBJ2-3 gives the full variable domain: DTGVSQNPRHKITKRGQNVTFRCDPISEHNRLYWYRQTLGQGPEFLTYFQNEAQLEKSRLLSDRFSAERPKGSFSTLEIQRTEQGDSAMYLCASSQIRTSPTDTQYFGPGTRLTVL.

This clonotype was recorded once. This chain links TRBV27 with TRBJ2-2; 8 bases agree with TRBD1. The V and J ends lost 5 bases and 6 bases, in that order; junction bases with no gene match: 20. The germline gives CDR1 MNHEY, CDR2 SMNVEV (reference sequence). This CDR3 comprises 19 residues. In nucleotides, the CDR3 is TGTGCCAGCAGTCTAGGACAGGGCTCTCTTTGGAGGAGGTCCGGGGAGCTGTTTTTT. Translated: CASSLGQGSLWRRSGELFF.

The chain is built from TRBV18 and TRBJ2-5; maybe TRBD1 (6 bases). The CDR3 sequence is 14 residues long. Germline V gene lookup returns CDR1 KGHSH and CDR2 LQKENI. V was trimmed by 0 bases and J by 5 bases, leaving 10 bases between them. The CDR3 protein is CASSPPPRGETQYF. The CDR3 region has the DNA TGTGCCAGCTCACCACCGCCAAGGGGGGAGACCCAGTACTTC.

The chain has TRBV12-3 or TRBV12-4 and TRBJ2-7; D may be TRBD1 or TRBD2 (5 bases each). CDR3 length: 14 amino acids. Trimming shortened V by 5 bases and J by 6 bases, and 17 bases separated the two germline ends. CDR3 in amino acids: CASSLSGTPGEQYF. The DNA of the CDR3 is TGTGCCAGCAGTCTCTCAGGGACCCCCGGCGAGCAGTACTTC.

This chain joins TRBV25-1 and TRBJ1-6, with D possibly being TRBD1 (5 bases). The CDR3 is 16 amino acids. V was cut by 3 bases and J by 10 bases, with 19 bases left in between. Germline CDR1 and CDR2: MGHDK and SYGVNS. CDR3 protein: CASSDWEATEVSPLHF. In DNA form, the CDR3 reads TGTGCCAGCAGTGATTGGGAAGCGACAGAGGTCTCACCCCTCCACTTT.

This chain's CDR3 is CASSELVLEDTQYF. For the CDR3, the DNA is TGTGCCAGCAGTGAACTAGTACTGGAAGATACGCAGTATTTT. This chain links TRBV2 with TRBJ2-3; D is unclear. The CDR3 spans 14 residues. Trimming pared 2 bases from V and 5 bases from J, leaving 11 bases between. From germline, CDR1 is SNHLY and CDR2 FYNNEI.

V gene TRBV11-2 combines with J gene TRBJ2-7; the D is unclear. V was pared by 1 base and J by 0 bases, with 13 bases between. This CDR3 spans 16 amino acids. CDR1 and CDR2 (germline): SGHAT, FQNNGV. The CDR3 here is CASSLVVGQPSYEQYF. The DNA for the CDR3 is TGTGCCAGCAGCTTAGTCGTCGGGCAGCCCTCCTACGAGCAGTACTTC.

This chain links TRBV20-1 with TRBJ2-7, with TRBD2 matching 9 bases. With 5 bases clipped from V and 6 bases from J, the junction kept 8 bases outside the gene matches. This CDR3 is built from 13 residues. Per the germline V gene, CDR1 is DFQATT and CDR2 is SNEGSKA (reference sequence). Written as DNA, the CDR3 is TGCAGTGCTGGAGTAGCGGGAGCCTTCGAGCAGTACTTC. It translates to CSAGVAGAFEQYF.

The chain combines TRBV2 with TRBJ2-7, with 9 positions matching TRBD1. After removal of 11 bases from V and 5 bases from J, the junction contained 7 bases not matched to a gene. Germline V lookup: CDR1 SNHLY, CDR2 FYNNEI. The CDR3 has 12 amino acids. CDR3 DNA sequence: TGTGCCCCCCGGGACAGGGTAGACGAGCAGTACTTC. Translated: CAPRDRVDEQYF.

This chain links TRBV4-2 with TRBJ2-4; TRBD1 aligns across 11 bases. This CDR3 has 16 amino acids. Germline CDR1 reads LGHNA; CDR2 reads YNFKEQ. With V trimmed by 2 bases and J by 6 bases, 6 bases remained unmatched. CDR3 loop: CASSQQGQGGRNIQYF. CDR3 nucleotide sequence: TGTGCCAGCAGCCAACAGGGACAGGGGGGAAGAAACATTCAGTACTTC.

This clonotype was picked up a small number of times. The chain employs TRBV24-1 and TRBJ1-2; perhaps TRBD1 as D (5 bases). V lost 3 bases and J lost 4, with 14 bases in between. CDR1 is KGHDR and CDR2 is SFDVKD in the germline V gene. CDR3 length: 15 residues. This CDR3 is CATSDATRGGYGYTF. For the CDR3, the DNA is TGTGCCACCAGTGATGCTACCCGGGGGGGCTATGGCTACACCTTC.

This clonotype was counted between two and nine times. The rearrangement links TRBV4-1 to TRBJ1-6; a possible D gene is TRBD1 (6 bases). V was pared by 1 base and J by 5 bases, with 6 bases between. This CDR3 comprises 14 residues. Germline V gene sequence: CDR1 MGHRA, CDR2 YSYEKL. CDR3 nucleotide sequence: TGCGCCAGCAGCCAAGCAGGGGATAATTCACCCCTCCACTTT. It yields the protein CASSQAGDNSPLHF.

CDR3 sequence: CASSTEPIDTYEQYF. The CDR3 coding sequence is TGTGCCAGCAGTACGGAGCCGATTGACACCTACGAGCAGTACTTC. The chain recombines TRBV6-1 with TRBJ2-5; the D is unclear. The J call may be in error: the DNA end matches TRBJ2-7 better. The CDR3 is made up of 15 amino acids. Per the germline V gene, CDR1 is MNHNS and CDR2 is SASEGT.

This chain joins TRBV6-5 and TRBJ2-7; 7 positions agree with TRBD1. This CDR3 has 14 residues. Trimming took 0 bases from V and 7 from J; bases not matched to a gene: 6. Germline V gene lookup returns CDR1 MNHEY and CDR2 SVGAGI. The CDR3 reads CASSYSLTGDEQYF. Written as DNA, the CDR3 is TGTGCCAGCAGTTACTCCCTTACAGGGGATGAGCAGTACTTC.

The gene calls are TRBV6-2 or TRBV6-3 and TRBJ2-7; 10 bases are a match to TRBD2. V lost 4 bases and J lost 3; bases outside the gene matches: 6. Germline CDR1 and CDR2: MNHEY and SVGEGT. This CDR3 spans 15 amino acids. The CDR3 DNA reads TGTGCCAGCAGTTTGGGGATAGCGGGGGGCTACGAGCAGTACTTC. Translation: CASSLGIAGGYEQYF.

The CDR3 region has the DNA TGTGCCAGCAGCTTAGATCTCGTCTTTGAGGAGCAGTACTTC. Protein product: CASSLDLVFEEQYF. J is TRBJ2-7 and V is TRBV11-2; D is uncertain. CDR1 SGHAT and CDR2 FQNNGV come from the germline V gene. V was trimmed by 0 bases and J by 7 bases, leaving 13 bases between them. The CDR3 length is 14 residues.

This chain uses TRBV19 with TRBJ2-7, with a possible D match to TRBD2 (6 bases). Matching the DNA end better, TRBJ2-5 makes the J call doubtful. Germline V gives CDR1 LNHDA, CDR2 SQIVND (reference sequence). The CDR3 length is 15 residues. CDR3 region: CASGSEGPLQETQYF. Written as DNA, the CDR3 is TGTGCCAGCGGGTCGGAGGGACCGCTACAAGAGACCCAGTACTTC.